This T cell receptor beta chain comes out of a study of T cell changes during pregnancy in multiple sclerosis. The CDR3 has 14 amino acids. Germline V gene data show CDR1 as MNHEY and CDR2 as SMNVEV (reference sequence). The ends lost 8 bases at V and 2 bases at J; junction bases unmatched: 8. Some clones are missing from TCRdb's copy, which holds only in-frame ones; the method was immunoSEQ multiplex PCR. The sample includes tens of thousands of clones, roughly 90% of them seen just once. The TCR originated in a female donor in good health, enrolled as a control in a pregnancy study. The chain joins TRBV27 to TRBJ2-7; 8 nucleotides align to TRBD1. The sample was CD4+ T cells from peripheral blood mononuclear cells, taken after pregnancy. Written as DNA, the CDR3 is TGTGCCAGCGGTTACCGGACAGGGACCTACGAGCAGTACTTC. It is translated as CASGYRTGTYEQYF.